This T cell receptor (beta chain) was retrieved from a study of CD8 T cells in ankylosing spondylitis. V gave up 6 bases and J gave up 0 bases; unmatched junction bases: 11. Germline V gives CDR1 DFQATT, CDR2 SNEGSKA (reference sequence). The CDR3 is 17 amino acids. From the 5' RACE reads, TCRdb called clonotypes with MiXCR, one entry per CDR3 protein. Counted here are about 140,000 distinct CDR3 sequences, roughly 30% occurring once; the ten biggest clones make up 6%. General study findings and limits: In synovial fluid and blood from reactive arthritis, some motif variants were previously reported. Disease-linked clones reportedly showed significant enrichment in matched ankylosing spondylitis synovial fluid.

This clonotype occurred many times. The antigen remains undetermined. Material: synovial fluid, either unsorted or a sorted T cell fraction (not recorded which). This chain connects TRBV20-1 to TRBJ2-6; the match to TRBD2 covers 7 bases. This clonotype was obtained from a male donor with ankylosing spondylitis. The CDR3 is CSAPRGGRASGANVLTF. Written as DNA, the CDR3 is TGCAGTGCCCCACGGGGCGGGAGAGCCTCTGGGGCCAACGTCCTGACTTTC.